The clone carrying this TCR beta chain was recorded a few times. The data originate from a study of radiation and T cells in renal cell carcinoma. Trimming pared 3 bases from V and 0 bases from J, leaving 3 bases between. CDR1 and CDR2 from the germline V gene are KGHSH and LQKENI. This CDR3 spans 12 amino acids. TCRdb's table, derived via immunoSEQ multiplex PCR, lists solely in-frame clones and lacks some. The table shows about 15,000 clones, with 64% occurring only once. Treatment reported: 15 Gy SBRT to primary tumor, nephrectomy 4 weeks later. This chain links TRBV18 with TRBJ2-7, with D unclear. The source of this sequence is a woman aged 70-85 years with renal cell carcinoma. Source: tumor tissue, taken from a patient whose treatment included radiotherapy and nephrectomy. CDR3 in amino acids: CASSPNSYEQYF. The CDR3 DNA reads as TGTGCCAGCTCACCCAACTCCTACGAGCAGTACTTC.